The TCR beta chain under discussion was sequenced for a study of blood T cell repertoires in COVID-19. Study-wide background: Acute and convalescent COVID-19 specimens originated in the United States, Italy and Spain. T cells, B-cell-depleted T cells, or PBMCs provided the cDNA or gDNA that served as material.

V lost 11 bases to trimming and J lost 4 bases; unmatched junction nucleotides: 9. The germline V gene encodes CDR1 LNHDA and CDR2 SQIVND (reference sequence). The CDR3 is made up of 14 amino acids. In the authors' methods: The authors estimated nucleated cell counts from reference gene primer amplification. Here immunoSEQ multiplex PCR was the method, and the copy in TCRdb shows in-frame clones only, minus some. V, J and clone size reflect that table, while D and trimming were determined from the DNA. The table includes about 260,000 clones, approximately 88% detected once. This clone was detected only once.

This sequence originates from a woman in her 70s with COVID-19, enrolled during active disease. The chain recombines TRBV19 with TRBJ1-5; 9 bases agree with TRBD1. Sequencing used peripheral blood. The CDR3 DNA sequence: TGTGCCGGGCAGGACAGGGGAGAAAATCAGCCCCAGCATTTT. Protein product: CAGQDRGENQPQHF.